These 26 T cell receptor beta chains were all obtained from the same sample, sequenced in a study of CD8 T cells in ankylosing spondylitis. From the 5' RACE reads, TCRdb called clonotypes with MiXCR, one entry per CDR3 protein. The sample comprises nearly 350,000 distinct CDR3 sequences, roughly 14% of which are singletons, and around 1% rests with the top ten. Sequenced material: blood, either unsorted or a sorted T cell fraction (not recorded which). The receptor set was obtained from a male donor with ankylosing spondylitis or in good health (not recorded which).

The rearrangement joins TRBV11-3 to TRBJ2-1; TRBD1 might be the D (5 bases). There are 12 residues in the CDR3. Trimming pared 8 bases from V and 3 bases from J, leaving 8 bases between. Per the germline V gene, CDR1 is SGHNT and CDR2 is YENEEA. CDR3 residues: CASSDNYNEQFF. The CDR3 nucleotides are TGTGCCAGCTCGGACAACTACAATGAGCAGTTCTTC. Drawing the rest from reference TRBV11-3 and TRBJ2-1, the complete variable domain is EAGVVQSPRYKIIEKKQPVAFWCNPISGHNTLYWYLQNLGQGPELLIRYENEEAVDDSQLPKDRFSAERLKGVDSTLKIQPAELGDSAVYLCASSDNYNEQFFGPGTRLTVL.

Ten or more counts support this clonotype. J is TRBJ1-1 and V is TRBV10-3; 7 nucleotides align to TRBD1. The V and J ends lost 5 bases and 4 bases, in that order; junction bases with no gene match: 4. Germline V gene lookup returns CDR1 ENHRY and CDR2 SYGVKD. The CDR3 has 13 residues. The CDR3 DNA follows: TGTGCCATCAGTACAGGGGTGAGCACTGAAGCTTTCTTT. Its protein product is CAISTGVSTEAFF.

This clonotype occurred a few times. V is TRBV29-1 and J is TRBJ2-2, with 8 nucleotides matching TRBD2. Germline CDR1 SQVTM, CDR2 ANQGSEA. CDR3 length equals 14 residues. V gave up 3 bases and J gave up 7 bases; unmatched junction bases: 7. The CDR3 DNA follows: TGCAGCGTTGATAAAGGGACTAGAGACGGGGAGCTGTTTTTT. It translates to CSVDKGTRDGELFF.

The chain links TRBV5-1 to TRBJ2-7; 7 nucleotides line up with TRBD1. Germline loops: CDR1 SGHRS, CDR2 YFSETQ. The CDR3 contains 13 residues. The trim removed 4 bases at V and 5 bases at J, leaving 6 bases unmatched. In nucleotides, the CDR3 is TGCGCCAGCAGCGTAAACAGGGGCCACGAGCAGTACTTC. It encodes CASSVNRGHEQYF.

This chain connects TRBV10-3 to TRBJ1-1, with D unresolved. CDR1 ENHRY and CDR2 SYGVKD come from the germline V gene. The germline V and J ends were trimmed by 4 bases and 2 bases, with 11 bases remaining between them. The CDR3 length is 14 residues. The CDR3 reads CAISAEGDNTEAFF. In nucleotides, the CDR3 is TGTGCCATCAGTGCCGAGGGAGATAACACTGAAGCTTTCTTT.

This clonotype has ten or more counts. The chain has TRBV12-3 or TRBV12-4 and TRBJ1-1, with TRBD1 as a possible D gene (6 bases). This CDR3 comprises 13 residues. Trimming pared 6 bases from V and 4 bases from J, leaving 12 bases between. Here the CDR3 reads CASSPGVITEAFF. The CDR3 DNA reads TGTGCCAGCAGCCCAGGGGTGATCACTGAAGCTTTCTTT.

The chain employs TRBV20-1 and TRBJ2-7; 9 nucleotides align to TRBD1. J was trimmed by 3 bases and V by 3 bases; bases with no gene match: 3. Germline values: CDR1 DFQATT, CDR2 SNEGSKA (reference sequence). This CDR3 has 13 amino acids. CDR3 sequence reads: CSARTGGIYEQYF. CDR3 DNA: TGCAGTGCTAGGACAGGGGGGATCTACGAGCAGTACTTC.

The chain combines TRBV5-1 with TRBJ2-5, with TRBD2 matching over 11 bases. Germline V CDR1 and CDR2: SGHRS, YFSETQ. Germline trimming cut 2 bases from V and 3 bases from J; bases unmatched to any gene: 6. This CDR3 has 16 amino acids. The CDR3 nucleotides read TGCGCCAGCAGCTTTCGACCGGGACTAGCGGAAGAGACCCAGTACTTC. This translates into CASSFRPGLAEETQYF.

This clonotype was found many times. This chain uses TRBV29-1 with TRBJ1-2; possibly TRBD1 for D (5 bases). Between the trimmed V and J ends, which lost 6 bases and 8 bases, there was a span of 19 bases. CDR1 and CDR2 (germline): SQVTM, ANQGSEA. The CDR3 extends over 13 amino acids. As DNA, the CDR3 is TGCAGCGTAGCCCCCAGGGAACTCGTCGGCTACACCTTC. Protein sequence: CSVAPRELVGYTF.

This clonotype was found a few times. This chain connects TRBV5-1 to TRBJ2-7; 8 nucleotides match TRBD1. The CDR3 is made up of 16 amino acids. CDR1 SGHRS and CDR2 YFSETQ come from the germline V gene. After removal of 2 bases from V and 5 bases from J, the junction contained 12 bases not matched to a gene. The CDR3: CASSFGAGTGSHEQYF. The CDR3 bases are TGCGCCAGCAGCTTCGGAGCCGGGACAGGTAGCCACGAGCAGTACTTC.

In this sample, this clonotype turned up a few times. The rearrangement uses TRBV7-2 and TRBJ2-3; weak D call: TRBD2 (5 bases). Germline-derived CDR1 and CDR2 are SGHTA and FQGNSA. V dropped 4 bases and J dropped 5 bases, with 13 bases sitting between them. The CDR3 runs 14 residues. CDR3 in DNA: TGTGCCAGCAGCTCCAGAGCGGCGGGAGATACGCAGTATTTT. As protein: CASSSRAAGDTQYF.

This clonotype occurred a few times. The CDR3 reads CASRSTGEANEQFF. CDR3 sequence (DNA): TGTGCCAGCCGTTCCACAGGGGAAGCTAATGAGCAGTTCTTC. This chain connects TRBV7-9 to TRBJ2-1; the match to TRBD1 covers 7 bases. The trim removed 8 bases at V and 7 bases at J, leaving 11 bases unmatched. Per germline, CDR1 SEHNR and CDR2 FQNEAQ (reference sequence). CDR3 size: 14 residues.

V gene TRBV6-6 combines with J gene TRBJ1-1; unclear D gene. The V gene's germline CDR1 is MNHNY and CDR2 SVGAGI (reference sequence). This CDR3 is built from 13 residues. V shed 6 bases and J shed 3 bases, with 11 bases lying between them. The CDR3 bases are TGTGCCAGCAGCTCGGGGTTCGACACTGAAGCTTTCTTT. Translating gives CASSSGFDTEAFF.

Only a few counts were recorded for this clonotype. The genes are TRBV5-1 and TRBJ2-4; unclear D gene. CDR1 and CDR2 from the germline V gene are SGHRS and YFSETQ. The V and J ends lost 0 bases and 6 bases respectively, with 7 bases between them. The CDR3 sequence is 13 residues long. The CDR3 is CASSLAAGNIQYF. The CDR3 nucleotides read TGCGCCAGCAGCTTGGCGGCAGGAAACATTCAGTACTTC.

The chain uses TRBV29-1 and TRBJ2-7; D is unclear. The CDR3 loop spans 11 amino acids. Trimming stripped 5 bases from V and 1 base from J, with 6 bases between. Germline values: CDR1 SQVTM, CDR2 ANQGSEA. This CDR3 is CSVRQSYEQYF. CDR3 bases: TGCAGCGTTCGGCAGTCCTACGAGCAGTACTTC.

This clonotype has just a few counts. The V gene is TRBV6-1, the J gene TRBJ1-4; 10 nucleotides agree with TRBD1. The CDR3 spans 15 residues. The trim removed 6 bases at V and 6 bases at J, leaving 7 bases unmatched. Germline V CDR1 and CDR2: MNHNS, SASEGT. The CDR3 nucleotides are TGTGCCAGCAGCCCTCAGGACAGGGGGGATGAAAAACTGTTTTTT. Translated: CASSPQDRGDEKLFF.

Many counts were recorded for this clonotype. The chain links TRBV5-1 to TRBJ1-6; D gene unclear. The CDR3 runs to 13 residues. Germline CDR1 SGHRS, CDR2 YFSETQ. Trimming stripped 0 bases from V and 10 bases from J, with 8 bases between. CDR3 in amino acids: CASSLEAASPLHF. CDR3 coding DNA: TGCGCCAGCAGCTTGGAGGCAGCATCACCCCTCCACTTT.

The chain recombines TRBV12-3 or TRBV12-4 with TRBJ1-4; D is unresolved. The CDR3 runs 16 residues. Trimming left V 6 bases short and J 0 bases short, with 14 bases between. DNA for the CDR3: TGTGCCAGCAGAGAATCCGGACGGTCAACTAATGAAAAACTGTTTTTT. Protein: CASRESGRSTNEKLFF.

The CDR3 is CASSQVNGGGAMYDTEAFF. The CDR3 coding sequence is TGCGCCAGCAGCCAGGTTAATGGGGGCGGCGCCATGTACGACACTGAAGCTTTCTTT. The chain carries TRBV5-1 and TRBJ1-1, with D possibly TRBD1 on 6 matching bases. CDR1 is SGHRS, CDR2 YFSETQ, per germline. Trimming took off 4 bases at V and 3 bases at J, with 28 bases between the two ends. CDR3 length: 19 residues. The whole variable domain, remainder taken from reference TRBV5-1 and TRBJ1-1, is KAGVTQTPRYLIKTRGQQVTLSCSPISGHRSVSWYQQTPGQGLQFLFEYFSETQRNKGNFPGRFSGRQFSNSRSEMNVSTLELGDSALYLCASSQVNGGGAMYDTEAFFGQGTRLTVV.

In its sample, this clonotype was seen a few times. The chain links TRBV7-9 to TRBJ1-4; no reliable D call. Germline V gene lookup returns CDR1 SEHNR and CDR2 FQNEAQ (reference sequence). The CDR3 loop spans 14 amino acids. The ends were cut back, 5 bases at V and 4 bases at J, with 11 bases in the middle. The CDR3 DNA sequence: TGTGCCAGCAGCGGCCGGGCCGGTAATGAAAAACTGTTTTTT. Amino acids: CASSGRAGNEKLFF.

This clonotype was observed a few times. The V and J genes are TRBV2 and TRBJ1-4, with D perhaps matching TRBD1 (6 bases). Germline CDR1 and CDR2: SNHLY and FYNNEI. Trimming stripped 4 bases from V and 7 bases from J, with 13 bases between. The CDR3 spans 14 residues. The CDR3 here is CASSGTAAFEKLFF. The CDR3 DNA reads TGTGCCAGCAGTGGGACAGCGGCTTTTGAAAAACTGTTTTTT. Full variable domain (missing parts from reference TRBV2 and TRBJ1-4): EPEVTQTPSHQVTQMGQEVILRCVPISNHLYFYWYRQILGQKVEFLVSFYNNEISEKSEIFDDQFSVERPDGSNFTLKIRSTKLEDSAMYFCASSGTAAFEKLFFGSGTQLSVL.

The table lists this clonotype with a few counts. The gene calls are TRBV5-1 and TRBJ2-7; the D gene is possibly TRBD2 (7 bases). The CDR3 sequence is 15 residues long. V was pared by 3 bases and J by 3 bases, with 16 bases between. Germline-derived CDR1 and CDR2 are SGHRS and YFSETQ. For the CDR3, the DNA is TGCGCCAGCAGCTGGGGAAGGGGGGGAATCTACGAGCAGTACTTC. Protein: CASSWGRGGIYEQYF.

The J gene is TRBJ2-7, the V gene TRBV12-3 or TRBV12-4, with D tentatively TRBD1 or TRBD2 (5 bases each). The CDR3 is made up of 16 amino acids. Trimming removed 4 bases from V and 2 bases from J, with 18 bases in between. CDR3 region: CASSSSGTAWPYEQYF. As DNA, the CDR3 is TGTGCCAGCAGTTCGTCTGGGACGGCCTGGCCCTACGAGCAGTACTTC.

The chain uses TRBV4-1 and TRBJ1-1, with a possible D match to TRBD1 (6 bases). Looked up from germline, CDR1 is MGHRA and CDR2 is YSYEKL. Trimming left V 1 base short and J 1 base short, with 10 bases between. This CDR3 contains 15 residues. CDR3 nucleotides: TGCGCCAGCAGCCAAGCCGGGACATCGAACACTGAAGCTTTCTTT. This codes for CASSQAGTSNTEAFF.

There are a few counts of this clonotype. J is TRBJ2-3 and V is TRBV28, with D possibly TRBD2 on 6 matching bases. Trimming removed 7 bases from V and 1 base from J, with 15 bases in between. CDR1 is MDHEN and CDR2 is SYDVKM in the germline V gene. The CDR3 has 15 amino acids. CDR3 region: CASTGRPGGTDTQYF. CDR3 sequence (DNA): TGTGCCAGCACGGGACGGCCGGGGGGCACAGATACGCAGTATTTT.

This clonotype was counted only a few times. The CDR3 region has the DNA TGTGCCAGCAGCTCGGTTCTAGCGGGGGGGTGGGAGACCCAGTACTTC. As protein: CASSSVLAGGWETQYF. V usage is TRBV11-2 and J usage is TRBJ2-5, with 12 positions matching TRBD2. Germline CDR1 is SGHAT and CDR2 is FQNNGV. The CDR3 runs 16 residues. V dropped 4 bases and J dropped 5; count of bases not matched to a gene: 8.